Listed below are T cell receptor beta chains from one sample, sequenced in a study of CD8 T cells in ankylosing spondylitis. Using its own MiXCR run on the 5' RACE reads, TCRdb lists one record per CDR3 protein. The sample contains around 770,000 distinct CDR3 sequences, around 20% of which appear only once. Sequencing input: blood, either unsorted or a sorted T cell fraction (not recorded which). Every receptor here comes from a male donor with ankylosing spondylitis. Each CDR3 is given with its conserved first and last residue. The order of the fields is D gene, clone size, J gene, V gene, CDR3 protein, CDR3 DNA. The D gene is left open where the match is weak. The size entry is marked missing in some rows and otherwise reads once, few, many or a size class.

D: -; size: -; J: TRBJ1-1; V: TRBV5-1; CDR3: CASRTLPMNTEAFF; DNA: TGCGCCAGCAGAACCCTCCCGATGAACACTGAAGCTTTCTTT
D: -; size: -; J: TRBJ1-5; V: TRBV20-1; CDR3: CSAADGGDQPQHF; DNA: TGCAGTGCTGCCGACGGGGGAGATCAGCCCCAGCATTTT
D: -; size: few; J: TRBJ2-2; V: TRBV18; CDR3: CASSPTGTENTGELFF; DNA: TGTGCCAGCTCACCAACCGGGACGGAAAACACCGGGGAGCTGTTTTTT
D: -; size: few; J: TRBJ1-1; V: TRBV12-3/TRBV12-4; CDR3: CASTVEGLATEAFF; DNA: TGTGCCAGCACCGTGGAGGGCCTGGCCACTGAAGCTTTCTTT
D: -; size: few; J: TRBJ2-7; V: TRBV3-1; CDR3: CASSQGPGATYEQYF; DNA: TGTGCCAGCAGCCAAGGACCCGGGGCAACCTACGAGCAGTACTTC
D: TRBD2; size: few; J: TRBJ2-3; V: TRBV5-1; CDR3: CASSPPLADTDTQYF; DNA: TGCGCCAGCAGCCCGCCACTAGCGGACACAGATACGCAGTATTTT
D: -; size: many; J: TRBJ2-7; V: TRBV5-5; CDR3: CASSFLTYEQYF; DNA: TGTGCCAGCAGCTTTCTAACCTACGAGCAGTACTTC
D: TRBD1; size: -; J: TRBJ2-3; V: TRBV5-4; CDR3: CASSHPGGSTDTQYF; DNA: TGTGCCAGCAGCCACCCAGGGGGCAGCACAGATACGCAGTATTTT
D: -; size: -; J: TRBJ2-1; V: TRBV10-1; CDR3: CASSEGGINEQFF; DNA: TGCGCCAGCAGTGAGGGGGGGATAAATGAGCAGTTCTTC
D: -; size: -; J: TRBJ2-2; V: TRBV28; CDR3: CASSLSFGRTVNTGELFF; DNA: TGTGCCAGCAGTTTATCGTTCGGGCGGACCGTGAACACCGGGGAGCTGTTTTTT
D: -; size: -; J: TRBJ2-1; V: TRBV28; CDR3: CASSPHEGRLDNEQFF; DNA: TGTGCCAGCAGTCCGCACGAAGGCAGGTTGGACAATGAGCAGTTCTTC
D: TRBD1; size: many; J: TRBJ1-2; V: TRBV29-1; CDR3: CSVVGDRDYGYTF; DNA: TGCAGCGTTGTCGGGGACAGGGACTATGGCTACACCTTC
D: -; size: many; J: TRBJ1-2; V: TRBV5-1; CDR3: CASSLSSFLYGYTF; DNA: TGCGCCAGCAGCTTGAGTTCCTTTCTCTATGGCTACACCTTC
D: TRBD2; size: few; J: TRBJ2-3; V: TRBV27; CDR3: CASSPKRGAYPSTDTQYF; DNA: TGTGCCAGCAGTCCGAAGCGGGGGGCCTATCCTAGCACAGATACGCAGTATTTT
D: -; size: few; J: TRBJ2-7; V: TRBV3-1; CDR3: CASSHADRPYEQYF; DNA: TGTGCCAGCAGCCATGCGGACAGACCCTACGAGCAGTACTTC
D: -; size: many; J: TRBJ2-3; V: TRBV12-3/TRBV12-4; CDR3: CASSFKGSTDTQYF; DNA: TGTGCCAGCAGTTTTAAGGGTAGCACAGATACGCAGTATTTT
D: -; size: -; J: TRBJ2-1; V: TRBV12-3/TRBV12-4; CDR3: CASSTRLVPEQFF; DNA: TGTGCCAGCAGTACAAGACTAGTCCCTGAGCAGTTCTTC